This TCR beta chain was recovered during a study of T cells in Graves' hyperthyroidism and ophthalmopathy. Study-wide points: Within blood appeared most thyroid clonotypes that had expanded above 0.001.

Regions amplified from RNA transcripts were the TCR beta CDR3 regions. A set of HTBI primers served as the primers for a first-round RT-PCR of the TCR CDR3. TCRdb processed the multiplex PCR reads anew with MiXCR; each CDR3 protein has one entry. The repertoire holds a few hundred thousand distinct CDR3 sequences, roughly 15% seen once, with 2.5% to 4% in the top ten. Lactation, pregnancy, other autoimmune disease or uncontrolled infection excluded patients. The length of the CDR3 is 15 residues. Germline values: CDR1 MNHNS, CDR2 SASEGT. V was trimmed by 5 bases and J by 2 bases, leaving 15 bases between them. The sample holds many counts of this clonotype. Its antigen is not known.

Sample: blood. This receptor was identified in a woman aged 40 to 50 with Graves' ophthalmopathy. J is TRBJ1-2 and V is TRBV6-1; the D gene is possibly TRBD1 (5 bases). The CDR3 loop reads CASSYTTGTNYGYTF. Written as DNA, the CDR3 is TGTGCCAGCAGTTATACGACGGGGACCAACTATGGCTACACCTTC.